What follows describes a single TCR beta chain. What it binds is unknown. Other nucleotide sequences from this sample produce the same CDR3. Naive CD8 isolation took CD45RO-negative cells positively selected for CCR7 and excluded terminally differentiated effector memory CD45RA+ cells. The sample originates from a study of shared clonotypes between healthy human individuals. Study-wide background: Three plates were used per donor for CD4 naive, three for CD4 memory, two for CD8 naive and one for CD8 memory.

V lost 0 bases to trimming and J lost 2 bases, with 6 bases between them. CDR1 SGHRS and CDR2 YFSETQ come from the germline V gene. This CDR3 has 13 residues. Clones were read by immunoSEQ multiplex PCR, and TCRdb kept only the in-frame ones, dropping some. The sample carries 2 million to 2.5 million clones, about 92% recorded once. Study-wide results and caveats: An effect of sequencing depth on clonotype sharing among donors was expected. Between a few donors, naive CD4 clonotypes were shared at a level of approximately 5%.

This clonotype was obtained from a man between 18 and 29 years old in good health. Some clones in this sample may be carry-over from other donors' samples. The chain is built from TRBV5-1 and TRBJ2-7; no clear D gene. The material sequenced was naive CD8+ T cells from PBMCs. The CDR3 loop is CASSLAGPYEQYF. The CDR3 DNA reads as TGCGCCAGCAGCTTGGCCGGGCCCTACGAGCAGTACTTC.